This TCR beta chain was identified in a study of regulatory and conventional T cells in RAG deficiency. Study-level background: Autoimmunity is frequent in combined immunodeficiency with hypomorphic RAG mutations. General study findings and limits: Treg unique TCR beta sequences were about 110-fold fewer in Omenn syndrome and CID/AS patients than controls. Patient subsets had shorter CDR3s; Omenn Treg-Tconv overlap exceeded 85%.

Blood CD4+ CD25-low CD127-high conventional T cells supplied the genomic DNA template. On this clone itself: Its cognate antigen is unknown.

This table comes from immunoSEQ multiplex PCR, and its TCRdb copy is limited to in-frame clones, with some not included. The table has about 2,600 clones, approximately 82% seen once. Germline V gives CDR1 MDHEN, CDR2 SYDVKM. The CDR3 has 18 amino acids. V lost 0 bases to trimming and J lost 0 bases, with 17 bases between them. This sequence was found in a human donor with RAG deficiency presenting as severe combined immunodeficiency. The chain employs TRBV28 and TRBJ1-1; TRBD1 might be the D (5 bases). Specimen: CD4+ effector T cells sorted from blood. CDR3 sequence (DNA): TGTGCCAGCAGTTTATGGGCCTGGGTGGGGACCCTGAACACTGAAGCTTTCTTT. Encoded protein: CASSLWAWVGTLNTEAFF.